The 14 T cell receptor beta chains below were found in one sample sequenced in a study of T cells in Graves' hyperthyroidism and ophthalmopathy. Authors of the study amplified TCR beta CDR3 regions from RNA transcripts. First-round RT-PCR targeting the TCR CDR3 was performed with the HTBI primer set. TCRdb re-analysed the multiplex PCR reads in MiXCR, keeping a single row per CDR3 protein. Found here are about 600,000 distinct CDR3 sequences, approximately 15% of them singletons; the top ten hold roughly 3%. Sequenced: blood. Every receptor here comes from a woman aged 35 to 49 with Graves' ophthalmopathy.

This clonotype was detected only a few times. The genes are TRBV19 and TRBJ2-1, with D possibly being TRBD1 (5 bases). V lost 3 bases and J lost 0, with 12 bases in between. In germline, CDR1 is LNHDA, CDR2 SQIVND (reference sequence). The CDR3 has 16 residues. As DNA, the CDR3 is TGTGCCAGTAGTATCCGGACACCGAGCTCCTACAATGAGCAGTTCTTC. This translates into CASSIRTPSSYNEQFF.

This clonotype has only a few counts. The CDR3 ends on some other residue instead of the conserved phenylalanine or tryptophan, so this is likely a read error. This sequence joins TRBV20-1 and TRBJ1-1; perhaps TRBD1 as D (6 bases). CDR1 is DFQATT and CDR2 is SNEGSKA in the germline V gene (reference sequence). The CDR3 has 12 residues. V lost 4 bases to trimming and J lost 4 bases, with 10 bases between them. The DNA of the CDR3 is TGCAGTGCTAAGCCAGGGGCCACTGAAGCTTTCCTT. Protein sequence: CSAKPGATEAFL.

This clonotype was seen repeatedly, ten times or more. CDR3 loop: CASTKGGALNEQFF. In nucleotides, the CDR3 is TGTGCCAGCACCAAGGGGGGGGCTCTCAATGAGCAGTTCTTC. This chain links TRBV2 with TRBJ2-1; D perhaps matches TRBD2 (7 bases). The CDR3 extends over 14 amino acids. The V and J ends lost 7 bases and 6 bases respectively, with 16 bases between them. Per the germline V gene, CDR1 is SNHLY and CDR2 is FYNNEI. The full variable domain, its missing parts supplied by reference TRBV2 and TRBJ2-1, is EPEVTQTPSHQVTQMGQEVILRCVPISNHLYFYWYRQILGQKVEFLVSFYNNEISEKSEIFDDQFSVERPDGSNFTLKIRSTKLEDSAMYFCASTKGGALNEQFFGPGTRLTVL.

A remark on this clonotype: One base away lies a much larger clone, so this may be a sequencing read error. The CDR3 end shows no conserved phenylalanine or tryptophan, and so a read error is likely. The chain has TRBV12-3 or TRBV12-4 and TRBJ1-5, with a weak D call TRBD1 (6 bases). Trimming took off 9 bases at V and 1 base at J, with 19 bases between the two ends. The CDR3 runs to 16 residues. CDR3 loop: CASSPSGRGSNQPQHL. The CDR3 nucleotides read TGTGCCAGTTCCCCCTCAGGGAGGGGGAGCAATCAGCCCCAGCATCTT.

The genes are TRBV2 and TRBJ1-4; TRBD1 is a possible D gene (6 bases). Trimming took off 8 bases at V and 8 bases at J, with 15 bases between the two ends. The CDR3 has 13 amino acids. In germline, CDR1 is SNHLY, CDR2 FYNNEI. CDR3 loop: CASEQGLGEKLFF. CDR3 coding DNA: TGTGCCAGCGAACAGGGTTTAGGGGAAAAACTGTTTTTT.

The genes are TRBV28 and TRBJ2-1; D is ambiguous. The CDR3 is made up of 14 amino acids. Germline values: CDR1 MDHEN, CDR2 SYDVKM. The V end lost 11 bases, the J end lost 4 bases, and 18 bases lay between the germline ends. CDR3 DNA sequence: TGTGCCGCGGCTCCTAGAGCGCTGTACAATGAGCAGTTCTTC. Translated: CAAAPRALYNEQFF. The whole variable domain, filled in from reference TRBV28 and TRBJ2-1, reads DVKVTQSSRYLVKRTGEKVFLECVQDMDHENMFWYRQDPGLGLRLIYFSYDVKMKEKGDIPEGYSVSREKKERFSLILESASTNQTSMYLCAAAPRALYNEQFFGPGTRLTVL.

The gene calls are TRBV7-9 and TRBJ1-4, with 7 bases lining up with TRBD1. The CDR3 has 14 amino acids. With 5 bases clipped from V and 6 bases from J, the junction kept 6 bases outside the gene matches. Per germline, CDR1 SEHNR and CDR2 FQNEAQ (reference sequence). In nucleotides, the CDR3 is TGTGCCAGCAGCACCGGGCAGGGGGATGAAAAACTGTTTTTT. Amino acids: CASSTGQGDEKLFF.

The rearrangement joins TRBV3-1 to TRBJ2-5; 10 bases match TRBD2. CDR1 and CDR2 from the germline V gene are LGHDT and YNNKEL (reference sequence). The CDR3 extends over 14 amino acids. The J segment lost 4 bases and the V segment lost 9 bases, leaving 8 bases of the junction unmatched. The CDR3 reads CASQKREGGETQYF. For the CDR3, the DNA is TGTGCCAGTCAAAAGCGGGAGGGTGGAGAGACCCAGTACTTC.

The chain combines TRBV11-2 with TRBJ2-5, with 8 bases lining up with TRBD2. CDR3 length: 15 amino acids. V was clipped by 0 bases and J by 2 bases; unmatched bases: 2. The germline V gene has CDR1 SGHAT and CDR2 FQNNGV. CDR3 in amino acids: CASSLETSGQETQYF. DNA for the CDR3: TGTGCCAGCAGCTTAGAAACTAGCGGACAAGAGACCCAGTACTTC.

In this sample, this clonotype turned up many times. The chain links TRBV2 to TRBJ1-4, with D possibly matching TRBD1 (5 bases). Germline V CDR1 and CDR2: SNHLY, FYNNEI. V was clipped by 6 bases and J by 0 bases, with 14 bases between them. The CDR3 runs to 16 residues. CDR3 nucleotides: TGTGCCAGCAGCTACCTCGGGGGTGCAACTAATGAAAAACTGTTTTTT. Protein product: CASSYLGGATNEKLFF.

This clonotype was counted many times. The CDR3 spells CASISLSRPYNEQFF. The CDR3 nucleotides are TGTGCCAGCATCTCCCTATCTCGACCCTACAATGAGCAGTTCTTC. The chain has TRBV28 and TRBJ2-1; D gene uncertain. CDR3 length: 15 amino acids. Germline V CDR1 and CDR2: MDHEN, SYDVKM. With 7 bases removed from V and 2 bases from J, the gap between germline ends came to 15 bases.

This clonotype was detected ten times or more. The chain carries TRBV12-3 or TRBV12-4 and TRBJ2-3; possibly TRBD1 or TRBD2 for D (6 bases each). Trimming pared 2 bases from V and 4 bases from J, leaving 13 bases between. This CDR3 region has 15 residues. CDR3 bases: TGTGCCAGCAGTTTATCTGGGGGGCCGTCAGATACGCAGTATTTT. It encodes CASSLSGGPSDTQYF.

The table lists this clonotype with many counts. The chain links TRBV20-1 to TRBJ2-3; TRBD1 is a possible D gene (6 bases). Germline lookup yields CDR1 DFQATT and CDR2 SNEGSKA (reference sequence). V gave up 5 bases and J gave up 0 bases, with 12 bases separating them. This CDR3 contains 14 residues. This CDR3 is CSAADSTSTDTQYF. CDR3 sequence (DNA): TGCAGTGCTGCGGACAGCACTAGCACAGATACGCAGTATTTT.

The chain combines TRBV6-2 or TRBV6-3 with TRBJ1-2; D remains unclear. CDR3 length: 14 residues. CDR1 and CDR2 from the germline V gene are MNHEY and SVGEGT. Trimming removed 2 bases at V and 4 bases at J, with 11 bases between. The CDR3 spells CASSYQGSVYGYTF. Here the CDR3 DNA reads TGTGCCAGCAGTTACCAAGGGAGCGTCTATGGCTACACCTTC.